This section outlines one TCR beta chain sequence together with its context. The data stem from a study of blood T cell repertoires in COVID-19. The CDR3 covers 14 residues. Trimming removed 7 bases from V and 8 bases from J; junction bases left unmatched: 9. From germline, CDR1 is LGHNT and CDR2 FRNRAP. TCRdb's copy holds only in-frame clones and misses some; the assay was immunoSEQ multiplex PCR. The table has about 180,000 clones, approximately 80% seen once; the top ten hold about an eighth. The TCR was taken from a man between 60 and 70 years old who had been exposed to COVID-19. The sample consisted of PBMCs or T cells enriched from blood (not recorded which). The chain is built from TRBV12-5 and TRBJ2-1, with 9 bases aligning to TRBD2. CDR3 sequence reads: CASALVAGVDEQFF. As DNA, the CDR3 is TGTGCTAGTGCCCTTGTAGCGGGAGTAGATGAGCAGTTCTTC.